Listed here are 26 T cell receptor beta chains from one sample, sequenced in a study of T cell repertoires in cytomegalovirus infection. TCRdb fed the reads into MiXCR, producing one record per CDR3 protein. The table lists hundreds of thousands of distinct CDR3 sequences, over 7.5% of them singletons. Sequenced material: PBMCs. These receptors came from a human donor in good health (CMV status not recorded). Some clones in this sample may be carry-over from other donors' samples.

This chain links TRBV24-1 with TRBJ2-1; D is possibly TRBD2 (6 bases). With 4 bases removed from V and 4 bases from J, the gap between germline ends came to 13 bases. CDR1 is KGHDR, CDR2 SFDVKD, per germline. The CDR3 sequence is 15 residues long. The CDR3 coding sequence is TGTGCCACCAGTGAGGAGGGGAGGTCGTACAATGAGCAGTTCTTC. This gives the protein CATSEEGRSYNEQFF.

This clonotype was detected many times. The V and J genes are TRBV7-9 and TRBJ2-4; D gene uncertain. The length of the CDR3 is 14 residues. V lost 0 bases, J lost 0 bases, and 3 bases lay in between. In germline, CDR1 is SEHNR, CDR2 FQNEAQ (reference sequence). The CDR3 is CASSLAGAKNIQYF. CDR3 in DNA: TGTGCCAGCAGCTTAGCGGGAGCCAAAAACATTCAGTACTTC.

The chain carries TRBV12-3 or TRBV12-4 and TRBJ2-7, with TRBD1 matching 7 bases. V was clipped by 0 bases and J by 6 bases; unmatched bases: 11. This CDR3 comprises 16 residues. The CDR3 loop is CASSLALGQGELEQYF. The CDR3, as DNA: TGTGCCAGCAGTTTAGCGCTGGGGCAGGGGGAACTCGAGCAGTACTTC.

This clonotype came up many times. The gene calls are TRBV20-1 and TRBJ2-1; 13 nucleotides agree with TRBD2. The CDR3 has 14 residues. CDR1 and CDR2 (germline): DFQATT, SNEGSKA (reference sequence). Trimming took 6 bases from V and 6 from J; bases not matched to a gene: 5. The CDR3 region is CSAELAGGPNEQFF. The DNA of the CDR3 is TGCAGTGCCGAACTAGCGGGGGGGCCCAATGAGCAGTTCTTC.

This clonotype was picked up many times. J is TRBJ2-7 and V is TRBV7-2; D gene unclear. Trimming removed 4 bases from V and 5 bases from J, with 12 bases in between. The V gene's germline CDR1 is SGHTA and CDR2 FQGNSA. The CDR3 spans 13 residues. The CDR3 region has the DNA TGTGCCAGCAGCTCCAGCTACCGGGACGAGCAGTACTTC. This sequence encodes CASSSSYRDEQYF.

This clonotype was recorded a few times. J is TRBJ2-3 and V is TRBV4-1; D gene uncertain. The ends were cut back, 4 bases at V and 2 bases at J, with 16 bases in the middle. CDR1 is MGHRA, CDR2 YSYEKL, per germline. The length of the CDR3 is 16 residues. The CDR3 here is CASSRAPPDPTDTQYF. DNA of the CDR3: TGCGCCAGCAGCCGGGCCCCCCCTGATCCCACAGATACGCAGTATTTT.

There are a few counts of this clonotype. The chain joins TRBV20-1 to TRBJ2-2, with 8 bases matching TRBD2. The CDR3 has 15 amino acids. The germline CDR1 and CDR2 sequences are DFQATT and SNEGSKA (reference sequence). V shed 6 bases and J 5 bases; nucleotides not matched to a gene: 11. As DNA, the CDR3 is TGCAGTGCCCGGCCAGCGGGAGTGGGGACCGGGGAGCTGTTTTTT. Amino acids: CSARPAGVGTGELFF.

The CDR3 bases are TGTGCCAGCCGGGACAGCAAAAACATTCAGTACTTC. It encodes CASRDSKNIQYF. The chain joins TRBV7-4 to TRBJ2-4, with 7 nucleotides matching TRBD1. V was clipped by 8 bases and J by 3 bases; unmatched bases: 1. The CDR3 has 12 amino acids. CDR1 and CDR2 (germline): SGHVT, SQSDAQ.

V gene TRBV28 combines with J gene TRBJ1-6; no definite D call. The germline gives CDR1 MDHEN, CDR2 SYDVKM. This CDR3 is 13 amino acids long. Trimming took 6 bases from V and 10 from J, leaving 13 bases between them. The DNA for the CDR3 is TGTGCCAGCAGAGACCATTTATCCTCACCCCTCCACTTT. Encoded protein: CASRDHLSSPLHF.

This chain uses TRBV28 with TRBJ2-3, with D uncertain. The V gene lost 6 bases and the J gene lost 12 bases, with 16 bases spanning the gap. The CDR3 loop spans 12 amino acids. Germline V lookup: CDR1 MDHEN, CDR2 SYDVKM. The CDR3 coding sequence is TGTGCCAGCAGCCGAGGTCTAGATCTACAGTATTTT. Its translation is CASSRGLDLQYF. The full variable domain, with the rest looked up from reference TRBV28 and TRBJ2-3, is DVKVTQSSRYLVKRTGEKVFLECVQDMDHENMFWYRQDPGLGLRLIYFSYDVKMKEKGDIPEGYSVSREKKERFSLILESASTNQTSMYLCASSRGLDLQYFGPGTRLTVL.

This clonotype came up a few times. The genes are TRBV7-4 and TRBJ1-2; D remains unclear. Germline values: CDR1 SGHVT, CDR2 SQSDAQ. The V and J ends lost 10 bases and 4 bases respectively, with 19 bases between them. The CDR3 length is 14 residues. This CDR3 reads CATTKEGGLYGYTF. The DNA for the CDR3 is TGTGCCACCACTAAAGAGGGAGGACTCTATGGCTACACCTTC.

The sample holds many counts of this clonotype. J is TRBJ1-1 and V is TRBV7-9; no clear D. V was trimmed by 1 base and J by 7 bases, leaving 13 bases between them. This CDR3 comprises 14 residues. The germline V gene has CDR1 SEHNR and CDR2 FQNEAQ (reference sequence). The CDR3 here is CASSLVGGRGEAFF. The CDR3 region has the DNA TGTGCCAGCAGCTTAGTTGGTGGTCGGGGTGAAGCTTTCTTT. Full variable domain (missing parts from reference TRBV7-9 and TRBJ1-1): DTGVSQNPRHKITKRGQNVTFRCDPISEHNRLYWYRQTLGQGPEFLTYFQNEAQLEKSRLLSDRFSAERPKGSFSTLEIQRTEQGDSAMYLCASSLVGGRGEAFFGQGTRLTVV.

The chain uses TRBV6-8 and TRBJ2-7, with a weak D call TRBD2 (6 bases). This CDR3 is built from 14 residues. Germline CDR1 MNHGY, CDR2 SAAAGT. V was cut by 9 bases and J by 4 bases, with 19 bases left in between. The CDR3 DNA sequence: TGTGCCAGACGGGAGAGGCCCATAAAATACGAGCAGTACTTC. It specifies CARRERPIKYEQYF.

The V and J genes are TRBV20-1 and TRBJ2-5, with 7 positions matching TRBD2. CDR3 length equals 14 residues. V lost 0 bases, J lost 7 bases, and 8 bases stayed unmatched. The V gene's germline CDR1 is DFQATT and CDR2 SNEGSKA (reference sequence). The CDR3 loop reads CSARDQWASGTQYF. In DNA form, the CDR3 reads TGCAGTGCTAGAGATCAATGGGCTAGCGGGACCCAGTACTTC.

V usage is TRBV6-1 and J usage is TRBJ2-1, with 8 nucleotides matching TRBD1. This CDR3 has 17 residues. Germline assignment: CDR1 MNHNS and CDR2 SASEGT. V was clipped by 2 bases and J by 0 bases; unmatched bases: 6. In nucleotides, the CDR3 is TGTGCCAGCAGTGAACTGACAGGGGTAAGCTCCTACAATGAGCAGTTCTTC. Residues: CASSELTGVSSYNEQFF.

This chain joins TRBV12-3 or TRBV12-4 and TRBJ2-1; D unclear. The V end lost 0 bases, the J end lost 2 bases, and 8 bases lay between the germline ends. This CDR3 spans 15 amino acids. As DNA, the CDR3 is TGTGCCAGCAGTTTAGCGTTGCCCACCTACAATGAGCAGTTCTTC. Protein product: CASSLALPTYNEQFF.

The V gene is TRBV7-2, the J gene TRBJ2-3, with no clear D. V dropped 1 base and J dropped 4 bases, with 12 bases sitting between them. CDR3 size: 15 residues. From germline, CDR1 is SGHTA and CDR2 FQGNSA. CDR3 nucleotide sequence: TGTGCCAGCAGCTTAGGGCCGGGTCTGTCAGATACGCAGTATTTT. It is translated as CASSLGPGLSDTQYF.

The sample holds many counts of this clonotype. The chain uses TRBV28 and TRBJ1-5; unclear D gene. Per the germline V gene, CDR1 is MDHEN and CDR2 is SYDVKM. CDR3 length equals 14 residues. Trimming removed 3 bases from V and 3 bases from J, with 9 bases in between. In DNA, the CDR3 is TGTGCCAGCAGTTTCAGCGCCTACAATCAGCCCCAGCATTTT. Translated: CASSFSAYNQPQHF.

This chain uses TRBV18 with TRBJ1-4; D is unclear. This CDR3 contains 14 residues. The ends were cut back, 3 bases at V and 9 bases at J, with 14 bases in the middle. Germline CDR1 and CDR2: KGHSH and LQKENI. In DNA form, the CDR3 reads TGTGCCAGCTCACCGGACGCGCCTAACAAAAAACTGTTTTTT. This codes for CASSPDAPNKKLFF.

The rearrangement links TRBV7-2 to TRBJ1-5; D remains unclear. Germline V gene data show CDR1 as SGHTA and CDR2 as FQGNSA. The CDR3 has 15 residues. Between the trimmed V and J ends, which lost 1 base and 0 bases, there was a span of 7 bases. The CDR3 sequence is CASSLESSSNQPQHF. In nucleotides, the CDR3 is TGTGCCAGCAGCTTAGAATCCAGTAGCAATCAGCCCCAGCATTTT. The variable domain in full, with the rest retrieved from reference TRBV7-2 and TRBJ1-5, is GAGVSQSPSNKVTEKGKDVELRCDPISGHTALYWYRQSLGQGLEFLIYFQGNSAPDKSGLPSDRFSAERTGGSVSTLTIQRTQQEDSAVYLCASSLESSSNQPQHFGDGTRLSIL.

At least ten counts were recorded for this clonotype. This rearrangement joins TRBV19 to TRBJ1-5; a weak D match, TRBD1 (5 bases). V lost 4 bases and J lost 1, with 8 bases in between. Germline V lookup: CDR1 LNHDA, CDR2 SQIVND (reference sequence). The CDR3 has 14 residues. The CDR3 reads CASSTGRSNQPQHF. CDR3 coding DNA: TGTGCCAGTAGTACAGGGAGAAGCAATCAGCCCCAGCATTTT.

This clonotype has more than one count but fewer than ten. The V gene is TRBV30, the J gene TRBJ1-3; D perhaps matches TRBD1 (6 bases). The V gene lost 0 bases and the J gene lost 0 bases, with 9 bases spanning the gap. Per germline, CDR1 GTSNPN and CDR2 SVGIG (reference sequence). CDR3 length equals 15 residues. The CDR3 DNA follows: TGTGCCTGGAGTGTTCACAGGGCCTCTGGAAACACCATATATTTT. Its protein is CAWSVHRASGNTIYF.

In this sample, this clonotype turned up many times. This chain connects TRBV6-2 or TRBV6-3 to TRBJ2-2; weak D call: TRBD2 (5 bases). This CDR3 contains 16 residues. In germline, CDR1 is MNHEY, CDR2 SVGEGT. Trimming stripped 0 bases from V and 6 bases from J, with 14 bases between. CDR3 protein: CASSYSKIGGSGELFF. The CDR3 DNA is TGTGCCAGCAGTTACTCGAAAATCGGAGGATCCGGGGAGCTGTTTTTT.

This clonotype was observed a handful of times. The genes are TRBV9 and TRBJ2-3; D not certain. Germline V gene sequence: CDR1 SGDLS, CDR2 YYNGEE. V shed 3 bases and J shed 0 bases, with 20 bases lying between them. The CDR3 sequence is 18 residues long. The DNA of the CDR3 is TGTGCCAGCAGCGAGCCGATCATATTCCTCTCTAGCACAGATACGCAGTATTTT. As protein: CASSEPIIFLSSTDTQYF.

The V gene is TRBV5-6, the J gene TRBJ2-2; D gene uncertain. V lost 5 bases and J 0 bases, leaving 8 bases between the germline ends. The length of the CDR3 is 14 residues. Per germline, CDR1 SGHDT and CDR2 YYEEEE. CDR3 in DNA: TGTGCCAGCAGGGCAGGAGCGAACACCGGGGAGCTGTTTTTT. Its protein product is CASRAGANTGELFF.

This clonotype was recorded at least ten times. This chain links TRBV7-2 with TRBJ1-5, with 8 positions matching TRBD1. The CDR3 has 15 amino acids. Trimming removed 4 bases from V and 4 bases from J; junction bases left unmatched: 6. CDR1 and CDR2 (germline): SGHTA, FQGNSA. The CDR3 is CASSSGGEYNQPQHF. CDR3 nucleotides: TGTGCCAGCAGCTCAGGGGGCGAGTATAATCAGCCCCAGCATTTT.